The 23 T cell receptor beta chains below were found in one sample sequenced in a study of blood T cell repertoires in COVID-19. TCRdb's copy holds only in-frame clones and misses some; the assay was immunoSEQ multiplex PCR. The sample carries some 300,000 clones, roughly 90% recorded once. The sequencing input was peripheral blood. These receptors came from a woman aged 25 to 39 with COVID-19, enrolled during active disease.

The chain couples TRBV5-1 to TRBJ1-1; TRBD1 matches at 8 bases. CDR3 length equals 15 residues. With 0 bases clipped from V and 1 base from J, the junction kept 2 bases outside the gene matches. Germline loops: CDR1 SGHRS, CDR2 YFSETQ. CDR3 in DNA: TGCGCCAGCAGCTTGGGAGGGACAGGGAACACTGAAGCTTTCTTT. Protein product: CASSLGGTGNTEAFF.

In this sample, this clone turned up once. The chain is built from TRBV24-1 and TRBJ1-2; D is ambiguous. Trimming removed 9 bases from V and 5 bases from J, with 15 bases in between. Germline loops: CDR1 KGHDR, CDR2 SFDVKD. The length of the CDR3 is 13 residues. Written as DNA, the CDR3 is TGTGCCACCTCAGACACAAACCAATATGGCTACACCTTC. It specifies CATSDTNQYGYTF.

CDR3 amino acids: CASSPQGEGAGSPLHF. CDR3 sequence (DNA): TGTGCCAGCTCACCCCAGGGCGAGGGGGCCGGATCACCCCTCCACTTT. This chain links TRBV18 with TRBJ1-6; 7 positions agree with TRBD1. After removal of 3 bases from V and 10 bases from J, the junction contained 12 bases not matched to a gene. The germline gives CDR1 KGHSH, CDR2 LQKENI. CDR3 length: 16 amino acids.

The chain joins TRBV11-3 to TRBJ2-3; D is unclear. Germline CDR1 reads SGHNT; CDR2 reads YENEEA. This CDR3 spans 16 amino acids. Trimming pared 0 bases from V and 2 bases from J, leaving 12 bases between. This chain's CDR3 is CASSLDPPSHTDTQYF. The CDR3 DNA is TGTGCCAGCAGCTTAGACCCTCCGAGCCACACAGATACGCAGTATTTT.

The gene calls are TRBV21-1 and TRBJ1-4; the listed D gene, TRBD1, was not tested against the DNA. TRBV21-1 is assigned pseudogene status. The length of the CDR3 is 14 residues. The DNA of the CDR3 is TGTGCCAGGCGATCCCAGGGGCTTAGAGAAAAACTGTTTTTT. Translation gives CARRSQGLREKLFF.

This clone was counted only a few times. The rearrangement joins TRBV11-2 to TRBJ1-2; D gene unclear. The CDR3 totals 19 residues. Trimming pared 2 bases from V and 5 bases from J, leaving 27 bases between. CDR1 and CDR2 from the germline V gene are SGHAT and FQNNGV. The CDR3 DNA reads as TGTGCCAGCAGCTTATTCGGTCTCTGGGGAGTCCGACTTCCTTATGGCTACACCTTC. Translation: CASSLFGLWGVRLPYGYTF.

The chain couples TRBV27 to TRBJ2-5, with 9 positions matching TRBD1. The length of the CDR3 is 15 residues. The germline CDR1 and CDR2 sequences are MNHEY and SMNVEV (reference sequence). V trimming: 6 bases; J trimming: 5 bases; junction bases outside the gene matches: 10. CDR3 loop: CASSPGQGAWETQYF. CDR3 bases: TGTGCCAGCAGCCCGGGACAGGGCGCGTGGGAGACCCAGTACTTC.

The chain couples TRBV4-1 to TRBJ2-2, with 7 bases identical to TRBD1. This CDR3 comprises 18 residues. Germline V gene lookup returns CDR1 MGHRA and CDR2 YSYEKL. Trimming removed 2 bases from V and 4 bases from J; junction bases left unmatched: 13. The CDR3 DNA sequence: TGCGCCAGCAGCCAACCGTTTGCGAGGGGGCGAGGCACCGGGGAGCTGTTTTTT. Its translation: CASSQPFARGRGTGELFF.

The gene calls are TRBV27 and TRBJ1-2, with TRBD1 matching 9 bases. CDR1 is MNHEY, CDR2 SMNVEV, per germline (reference sequence). The V segment lost 2 bases and the J segment 6 bases; nucleotides outside the gene matches: 10. The CDR3 spans 16 residues. Written as DNA, the CDR3 is TGTGCCAGCAGTTTACGGGCAGACAGGGGGGTACATGGCTACACCTTC. Its protein product is CASSLRADRGVHGYTF.

The rearrangement joins TRBV9 to TRBJ1-2, with a tentative D call TRBD1 (6 bases). In germline, CDR1 is SGDLS, CDR2 YYNGEE. The CDR3 loop spans 15 amino acids. Trimming left V 0 bases short and J 7 bases short, with 16 bases between. This CDR3 reads CASSVVFGGAGGYTF. In DNA form, the CDR3 reads TGTGCCAGCAGCGTAGTTTTCGGGGGGGCAGGTGGCTACACCTTC.

The chain has TRBV11-3 and TRBJ1-1, with TRBD1 as a possible D gene (5 bases). The CDR3 contains 15 residues. V dropped 1 base and J dropped 1 base, with 10 bases sitting between them. Germline loops: CDR1 SGHNT, CDR2 YENEEA. The CDR3 DNA follows: TGTGCCAGCAGCTTAGGTCCAGGGTCGAACACTGAAGCTTTCTTT. It codes for CASSLGPGSNTEAFF.

This clone has more than one count but fewer than ten. The V call is TRBV7-2, the J call TRBJ1-1, with D possibly being TRBD1 (6 bases). The germline gives CDR1 SGHTA, CDR2 FQGNSA. The germline V and J ends were trimmed by 1 base and 6 bases, with 18 bases remaining between them. The CDR3 consists of 16 residues. The CDR3 region has the DNA TGTGCCAGCAGCTTAGGACAGGATAGACCCTGGGCTGAAGCTTTCTTT. It is translated as CASSLGQDRPWAEAFF.

This chain connects TRBV19 to TRBJ1-3, with D possibly TRBD1 on 6 matching bases. Germline assignment: CDR1 LNHDA and CDR2 SQIVND (reference sequence). CDR3 length: 14 residues. V was clipped by 5 bases and J by 3 bases, with 11 bases between them. CDR3 protein: CASSATGLGNTIYF. The DNA for the CDR3 is TGTGCCAGTAGTGCAACAGGGCTTGGAAACACCATATATTTT.

The gene calls are TRBV24-1 and TRBJ2-1, with 14 bases that match TRBD2. The length of the CDR3 is 17 residues. The V gene's germline CDR1 is KGHDR and CDR2 SFDVKD. V dropped 4 bases and J dropped 2; count of bases not matched to a gene: 3. CDR3 in DNA: TGTGCCACCAGTGACCGGACTAGCGGGGGGCCCTACAATGAGCAGTTCTTC. Its protein is CATSDRTSGGPYNEQFF.

V and J are TRBV11-3 and TRBJ2-5, with 10 bases fitting TRBD2. J lost 0 bases, V lost 1 base, and 8 bases had no gene match. Germline V gene lookup returns CDR1 SGHNT and CDR2 YENEEA. This CDR3 has 18 amino acids. The CDR3 bases are TGTGCCAGCAGCTTAGTAGTGTTAGCGGGGGGCCACCAAGAGACCCAGTACTTC. It translates to CASSLVVLAGGHQETQYF.

There are a few counts of this clone. V is TRBV7-2 and J is TRBJ2-7; the match to TRBD2 covers 9 bases. J lost 6 bases, V lost 5 bases, and 11 bases had no gene match. CDR1 is SGHTA, CDR2 FQGNSA, per germline. This CDR3 is built from 15 residues. CDR3 nucleotide sequence: TGTGCCAGCAGCCAGAAGGTTAGCGGGGGATCCGAGCAGTACTTC. The encoded protein is CASSQKVSGGSEQYF.

V usage is TRBV5-6 and J usage is TRBJ2-7; tentative D call: TRBD1 (5 bases). This CDR3 comprises 15 residues. Looked up from germline, CDR1 is SGHDT and CDR2 is YYEEEE. Trimming left V 3 bases short and J 6 bases short, with 19 bases between. The CDR3 sequence: CASSYGTSGRPEQYV. The CDR3 DNA sequence: TGTGCCAGCAGCTACGGCACCTCAGGGCGTCCCGAGCAGTACGTC.

This rearrangement joins TRBV9 to TRBJ2-2, with a weak D call TRBD1 (6 bases). This CDR3 is 17 amino acids long. Trimming left V 2 bases short and J 7 bases short, with 21 bases between. Germline CDR1 and CDR2: SGDLS and YYNGEE. The CDR3 here is CASSVGGRGLVDGELFF. The DNA of the CDR3 is TGTGCCAGCAGCGTCGGTGGCAGGGGATTAGTGGACGGGGAGCTGTTTTTT.

This chain links TRBV7-9 with TRBJ1-4; 8 positions match TRBD1. CDR3 length equals 15 residues. Germline loops: CDR1 SEHNR, CDR2 FQNEAQ (reference sequence). With V trimmed by 5 bases and J by 3 bases, 5 bases remained unmatched. CDR3 bases: TGTGCCAGCAGCCAAACAGGGGGGGCTAATGAAAAACTGTTTTTT. Its protein product is CASSQTGGANEKLFF.

This clone was found once. This rearrangement joins TRBV6-5 to TRBJ1-1; 7 positions match TRBD1. Germline trimming cut 10 bases from V and 5 bases from J; bases unmatched to any gene: 16. Looked up from germline, CDR1 is MNHEY and CDR2 is SVGAGI. There are 15 residues in the CDR3. As DNA, the CDR3 is TGTGCCACCCAGACAGGGCGAGCCCAAGATACTGAAGCTTTCTTT. Its translation is CATQTGRAQDTEAFF.

This clone was recorded a few times. The chain employs TRBV7-9 and TRBJ2-3; possible D gene TRBD2, 7 bases. V was pared by 4 bases and J by 2 bases, with 16 bases between. The CDR3 consists of 16 residues. The germline gives CDR1 SEHNR, CDR2 FQNEAQ (reference sequence). The CDR3, as DNA: TGTGCCAGCAGCTCCCGACTAGCAGGGGTCACAGATACGCAGTATTTT. The encoded protein is CASSSRLAGVTDTQYF.

This chain uses TRBV7-8 with TRBJ2-1, with TRBD2 as a possible D gene (5 bases). The CDR3 is made up of 16 amino acids. Germline V gene sequence: CDR1 SGHVS, CDR2 FQNEAQ. Trimming took off 2 bases at V and 1 base at J, with 12 bases between the two ends. This chain's CDR3 is CASSLSGGRSYNEQFF. In DNA, the CDR3 is TGTGCCAGCAGCTTATCTGGCGGGCGGTCCTACAATGAGCAGTTCTTC.

The rearrangement links TRBV11-3 to TRBJ2-1; 10 bases are a match to TRBD2. The CDR3 length is 15 residues. V trimming: 2 bases; J trimming: 2 bases; junction bases outside the gene matches: 0. CDR1 is SGHNT, CDR2 YENEEA, per germline. The CDR3 sequence is CASSLTSGAYNEQFF. Here the CDR3 DNA reads TGTGCCAGCAGCTTAACTAGCGGGGCCTACAATGAGCAGTTCTTC.